Each of the 26 T cell receptor beta chains below was sequenced from the same sample in a study of cytomegalovirus exposure and HLA in healthy donors. This table comes from immunoSEQ multiplex PCR, and its TCRdb copy is limited to in-frame clones, with some not included. The data contain 100,000 to 150,000 clones, 80% to 90% of them singletons. The sample consisted of PBMCs. The receptor set was obtained from a woman aged 18 to 35 in good health and CMV-seronegative.

This chain uses TRBV18 with TRBJ1-2; 11 bases are shared with TRBD1. The J segment lost 10 bases and the V segment lost 4 bases, leaving 5 bases of the junction unmatched. The CDR3 contains 13 residues. Germline V gene sequence: CDR1 KGHSH, CDR2 LQKENI. The CDR3 sequence is CASSRDRGEVYTF. The CDR3 DNA sequence: TGTGCCAGCTCACGGGACAGGGGGGAAGTCTACACCTTC.

This clone has a single count. The rearrangement uses TRBV6-5 and TRBJ1-4; D might be TRBD1 (5 bases). V was clipped by 5 bases and J by 7 bases, with 11 bases between them. The CDR3 length is 13 residues. Looked up from germline, CDR1 is MNHEY and CDR2 is SVGAGI. CDR3 nucleotides: TGTGCCAGCAGTAGGGGTATTGGTGAAAAACTGTTTTTT. This translates into CASSRGIGEKLFF.

This sequence joins TRBV6-6 and TRBJ1-4, with no clear D. The CDR3 loop spans 15 amino acids. The V gene's germline CDR1 is MNHNY and CDR2 SVGAGI (reference sequence). Trimming left V 2 bases short and J 2 bases short, with 9 bases between. This CDR3 is CASSYRQVTNEKLFF. DNA for the CDR3: TGTGCCAGCAGTTACCGGCAGGTTACTAATGAAAAACTGTTTTTT.

This chain uses TRBV19 with TRBJ1-2; 12 bases are a match to TRBD1. Looked up from germline, CDR1 is LNHDA and CDR2 is SQIVND (reference sequence). J gave up 1 base and V 4 bases, and 10 bases lay outside the gene matches. The CDR3 contains 18 residues. CDR3 amino acids: CASSTQPGQGADNYGYTF. In DNA form, the CDR3 reads TGTGCCAGTAGTACCCAACCGGGACAGGGGGCGGATAACTATGGCTACACCTTC.

This clone was recorded once. J is TRBJ2-7 and V is TRBV5-1; 9 nucleotides line up with TRBD1. The germline V gene encodes CDR1 SGHRS and CDR2 YFSETQ. This CDR3 comprises 15 residues. With V trimmed by 4 bases and J by 2 bases, 7 bases remained unmatched. The CDR3 region is CASSLGQGSPYEQYF. DNA of the CDR3: TGCGCCAGCAGCCTAGGACAGGGGTCGCCCTACGAGCAGTACTTC.

The chain is built from TRBV7-8 and TRBJ1-5; D uncertain. This CDR3 has 12 amino acids. Trimming stripped 3 bases from V and 4 bases from J, with 4 bases between. The germline gives CDR1 SGHVS, CDR2 FQNEAQ. CDR3 nucleotides: TGTGCCAGCAGCTTGGCTAATCAGCCCCAGCATTTT. It translates to CASSLANQPQHF.

The V gene is TRBV19, the J gene TRBJ2-5, with 8 nucleotides matching TRBD1. This CDR3 has 15 amino acids. The V gene's germline CDR1 is LNHDA and CDR2 SQIVND (reference sequence). The V gene end was trimmed by 10 bases and the J gene end by 5 bases; junction bases not matched to a gene: 15. CDR3 coding DNA: TGTGCCACCCAAGGGGGGCCAGGGGGCAGGGAGACCCAGTACTTC. Its protein is CATQGGPGGRETQYF.

The chain uses TRBV18 and TRBJ2-7; 7 bases map to TRBD1. This CDR3 spans 14 amino acids. V shed 3 bases and J 4 bases; nucleotides not matched to a gene: 6. Germline V CDR1 and CDR2: KGHSH, LQKENI. CDR3 in DNA: TGTGCCAGCTCACCGGGAACAGGGGAATACGAGCAGTACTTC. Translated: CASSPGTGEYEQYF.

This clone was observed once. The V call is TRBV6-5, the J call TRBJ1-2; 8 bases map to TRBD1. In germline, CDR1 is MNHEY, CDR2 SVGAGI. The ends lost 2 bases at V and 2 bases at J; junction bases unmatched: 4. The CDR3 runs to 15 residues. CDR3 sequence reads: CASSYGGQANYGYTF. The CDR3, as DNA: TGTGCCAGCAGTTACGGGGGACAGGCGAACTATGGCTACACCTTC.

The chain recombines TRBV27 with TRBJ1-2; TRBD1 agrees at 12 bases. The germline V gene has CDR1 MNHEY and CDR2 SMNVEV (reference sequence). The junction had 8 bases not matched to a gene; V was cut back by 2 bases and J by 4 bases. This CDR3 has 17 residues. CDR3 in amino acids: CASSLMGQGATGYGYTF. Written as DNA, the CDR3 is TGTGCCAGCAGTTTAATGGGACAGGGGGCAACAGGCTATGGCTACACCTTC.

The chain joins TRBV30 to TRBJ1-2; 10 bases are shared with TRBD1. The trim removed 5 bases at V and 3 bases at J, leaving 6 bases unmatched. In germline, CDR1 is GTSNPN, CDR2 SVGIG (reference sequence). The CDR3 totals 14 residues. The CDR3 reads CAWPRQGADYGYTF. CDR3 nucleotides: TGTGCCTGGCCCCGACAGGGGGCCGACTATGGCTACACCTTC.

This clone was picked up one time. The chain carries TRBV18 and TRBJ1-2, with D unresolved. Germline CDR1 reads KGHSH; CDR2 reads LQKENI. This CDR3 has 15 amino acids. Trimming took 0 bases from V and 8 from J, leaving 16 bases between them. The CDR3 protein is CASSPPDYSDRGYTF. The DNA of the CDR3 is TGTGCCAGCTCACCACCCGACTACTCGGATCGGGGCTACACCTTC.

The rearrangement uses TRBV10-1 and TRBJ1-4, with 7 bases identical to TRBD1. The CDR3 is made up of 16 amino acids. Germline lookup yields CDR1 WNHNN and CDR2 SYGVQD (reference sequence). J lost 7 bases, V lost 3 bases, and 11 bases had no gene match. The DNA of the CDR3 is TGCGCCAGCAGTGAACAGGGGACTCGGAAGGCTGAAAAACTGTTTTTT. Amino acid sequence: CASSEQGTRKAEKLFF.

The chain uses TRBV5-1 and TRBJ2-2, with 8 bases that match TRBD1. This CDR3 is built from 13 residues. Trimming cost V 3 bases and J 7 bases; bases outside gene matches: 2. Germline loops: CDR1 SGHRS, CDR2 YFSETQ. This CDR3 is CASSWTGYGELFF. CDR3 sequence (DNA): TGCGCCAGCAGCTGGACAGGGTACGGGGAGCTGTTTTTT.

This clone showed up just a few times. This chain joins TRBV18 and TRBJ1-2; D perhaps matches TRBD1 (5 bases). Germline CDR1 is KGHSH and CDR2 is LQKENI. The ends were cut back, 1 base at V and 2 bases at J, with 5 bases in the middle. The CDR3 loop spans 13 amino acids. The CDR3: CASSPQGNYGYTF. In DNA, the CDR3 is TGTGCCAGCTCACCACAGGGGAACTATGGCTACACCTTC.

This chain connects TRBV5-4 to TRBJ2-3; perhaps TRBD2 as D (7 bases). Trimming took off 3 bases at V and 6 bases at J, with 17 bases between the two ends. CDR3 size: 15 residues. Germline loops: CDR1 SGHNT, CDR2 YYREEE (reference sequence). Here the CDR3 DNA reads TGTGCCAGCAGCTCCCCGCGGGGGCTGTTGGATACGCAGTATTTT. Translating it yields CASSSPRGLLDTQYF.

V is TRBV27 and J is TRBJ1-6; TRBD1 matches 10 bases. This CDR3 has 15 residues. From germline, CDR1 is MNHEY and CDR2 SMNVEV (reference sequence). The V segment lost 2 bases and the J segment 10 bases; nucleotides outside the gene matches: 5. CDR3: CASSLGDRGESPLHF. The CDR3 DNA reads TGTGCCAGCAGTTTAGGGGACAGGGGAGAATCACCCCTCCACTTT.

V usage is TRBV7-2 and J usage is TRBJ1-2; TRBD1 agrees at 9 bases. The V and J ends lost 1 base and 8 bases, in that order; junction bases with no gene match: 5. This CDR3 comprises 14 residues. Germline CDR1 SGHTA, CDR2 FQGNSA. CDR3 nucleotide sequence: TGTGCCAGCAGCTTAGGGGACAGGGTGGGAGGCTACACCTTC. Amino acid sequence: CASSLGDRVGGYTF.

The rearrangement uses TRBV6-1 and TRBJ1-4; D unresolved. This CDR3 has 15 residues. Germline loops: CDR1 MNHNS, CDR2 SASEGT. Trimming removed 3 bases at V and 3 bases at J, with 11 bases between. The CDR3 region has the DNA TGTGCCAGCAGTGATTTAGCGGTTGCTAATGAAAAACTGTTTTTT. The encoded protein is CASSDLAVANEKLFF.

The V and J genes are TRBV6-1 and TRBJ1-5; D is unresolved. This CDR3 is 14 amino acids long. Trimming pared 2 bases from V and 8 bases from J, leaving 13 bases between. Germline V CDR1 and CDR2: MNHNS, SASEGT. In DNA, the CDR3 is TGTGCCAGCAGTGAAATAAGAGGATTCAAGCCCCAGCATTTT. Translated, it gives CASSEIRGFKPQHF.

The chain is built from TRBV10-2 and TRBJ2-3; D not resolved. Per germline, CDR1 WSHSY and CDR2 SAAADI. This CDR3 region has 15 residues. V was cut by 6 bases and J by 2 bases, with 15 bases left in between. The CDR3 here is CASRAWVGDTDTQYF. The DNA of the CDR3 is TGCGCCAGCAGGGCCTGGGTGGGCGACACAGATACGCAGTATTTT.

This clone appeared a single time. The rearrangement links TRBV5-4 to TRBJ2-7; D call uncertain. CDR1 is SGHNT and CDR2 is YYREEE in the germline V gene (reference sequence). V was clipped by 1 base and J by 2 bases, with 10 bases between them. The CDR3 runs 14 residues. In nucleotides, the CDR3 is TGTGCCAGCAGCTTGTTAGGAGAACCCTACGAGCAGTACTTC. It yields the protein CASSLLGEPYEQYF.

The chain couples TRBV10-1 to TRBJ2-3; 7 bases map to TRBD2. V shed 6 bases and J 3 bases; nucleotides not matched to a gene: 6. The germline V gene has CDR1 WNHNN and CDR2 SYGVQD (reference sequence). This CDR3 has 14 residues. The CDR3 spells CASSRGESTDTQYF. For the CDR3, the DNA is TGCGCCAGCAGCCGGGGGGAAAGTACAGATACGCAGTATTTT.

This clone has more than one count but fewer than ten. V is TRBV4-1 and J is TRBJ2-1; D possibly corresponds to TRBD1 (6 bases). Trimming left V 4 bases short and J 7 bases short, with 11 bases between. Germline-derived CDR1 and CDR2 are MGHRA and YSYEKL. The CDR3 is made up of 13 amino acids. CDR3 sequence reads: CASSRTRGNEQFF. The CDR3 DNA is TGCGCCAGCAGCCGAACCAGGGGAAATGAGCAGTTCTTC.

V gene TRBV19 combines with J gene TRBJ1-1; the match to TRBD1 covers 8 bases. The germline V gene encodes CDR1 LNHDA and CDR2 SQIVND (reference sequence). V gave up 7 bases and J gave up 3 bases; unmatched junction bases: 7. The CDR3 has 14 amino acids. CDR3 DNA: TGTGCCAGTACCTACGACAGGGGTGACACTGAAGCTTTCTTT. The encoded protein is CASTYDRGDTEAFF.

The chain has TRBV2 and TRBJ1-5; D is ambiguous. V dropped 4 bases and J dropped 8 bases, with 9 bases sitting between them. Germline V CDR1 and CDR2: SNHLY, FYNNEI. The CDR3 spans 12 residues. The CDR3 DNA reads as TGTGCCAGCAGTGCCCCGTTAGAGCCCCAGCATTTT. Translation: CASSAPLEPQHF.